This T cell receptor beta chain was retrieved from a study of T cell changes during pregnancy in multiple sclerosis. The CDR3 extends over 14 amino acids. V was clipped by 1 base and J by 2 bases, with 10 bases between them. Per the germline V gene, CDR1 is SGDLS and CDR2 is YYNGEE. Repertoires were generated with immunoSEQ multiplex PCR, while TCRdb's copy carries only in-frame clones and drops some. The profile shows around 96,000 clones, 94% of them singletons. The source was peripheral blood, collected in the third trimester of pregnancy. The TCR sequence derives from a female donor with multiple sclerosis, enrolled in a pregnancy study. V is TRBV9 and J is TRBJ2-7, with D possibly TRBD2 on 6 matching bases. Here the CDR3 DNA reads TGTGCCAGCAGCGTACGGGCGGGAACCTACGAGCAGTACTTC. It specifies CASSVRAGTYEQYF.